This record concerns one T cell receptor (beta chain) sequence. The source of the sample is a study of cytomegalovirus exposure and HLA in healthy donors. The PCR employed 60 Vbeta primers together with 13 Jbeta primers. Libraries were prepared by immunoSEQ multiplex PCR; TCRdb keeps only in-frame clonotypes and omits some of them. Here the sample table reports about 140,000 clones. Trimming removed 1 base from V and 0 bases from J, with 7 bases in between. The CDR3 loop spans 14 amino acids. Germline-derived CDR1 and CDR2 are GTSNPN and SVGIG (reference sequence). The sequenced material came from PBMCs. The chain employs TRBV30 and TRBJ1-3; D is unclear. This TCR was sampled from a young woman in good health and CMV-seronegative. CDR3 in amino acids: CAWSADFSGNTIYF. CDR3 nucleotides: TGTGCCTGGAGTGCAGATTTCTCTGGAAACACCATATATTTT.